The 20 T cell receptor beta chains presented below share a single source sample, sequenced in a study of CD8 T cells in ankylosing spondylitis. From the 5' RACE reads, TCRdb called clonotypes with MiXCR, one entry per CDR3 protein. The repertoire includes about 240,000 distinct CDR3 sequences, over 8.5% of them detected once, and approximately 6.6% sits in the top ten. Sequencing was performed on blood, either unsorted or a sorted T cell fraction (not recorded which). The receptors were gathered from a male donor with ankylosing spondylitis or in good health (not recorded which).

In this sample, this clonotype turned up many times. This chain uses TRBV3-1 with TRBJ1-2; 8 nucleotides match TRBD1. The CDR3 is 15 residues long. The V and J ends lost 1 base and 4 bases, in that order; junction bases with no gene match: 5. The V gene's germline CDR1 is LGHDT and CDR2 YNNKEL (reference sequence). CDR3 in amino acids: CASSQAEGTGYGYTF. CDR3 bases: TGTGCCAGCAGCCAAGCGGAAGGGACAGGCTATGGCTACACCTTC.

The chain has TRBV6-1 and TRBJ1-1, with 7 bases that match TRBD1. The V and J ends lost 6 bases and 6 bases, in that order; junction bases with no gene match: 16. Germline V gene data show CDR1 as MNHNS and CDR2 as SASEGT. This CDR3 is 16 amino acids long. As DNA, the CDR3 is TGTGCCAGCAGATTTCCGTGGGAGGGGGCGCGGGCTGAAGCTTTCTTT. This gives the protein CASRFPWEGARAEAFF.

The gene calls are TRBV5-1 and TRBJ2-5; 7 nucleotides match TRBD1. V gave up 0 bases and J gave up 5 bases; unmatched junction bases: 7. The CDR3 loop spans 15 amino acids. Germline lookup yields CDR1 SGHRS and CDR2 YFSETQ. The CDR3 DNA is TGCGCCAGCAGCTTGGATCTTGGGACAGAGGAGACCCAGTACTTC. Translating it yields CASSLDLGTEETQYF.

This clonotype occurred a few times. V gene TRBV28 combines with J gene TRBJ2-7; D perhaps matches TRBD1 (5 bases). Trimming took off 2 bases at V and 6 bases at J, with 14 bases between the two ends. This CDR3 has 14 residues. CDR1 is MDHEN, CDR2 SYDVKM, per germline. CDR3: CASSLLTRRGEQYF. The DNA of the CDR3 is TGTGCCAGCAGTTTACTCACCCGAAGGGGCGAGCAGTACTTC.

This clonotype was found many times. This chain connects TRBV29-1 to TRBJ2-7, with D perhaps TRBD2 (6 bases). The CDR3 has 15 amino acids. The ends were cut back, 2 bases at V and 4 bases at J, with 18 bases in the middle. Per germline, CDR1 SQVTM and CDR2 ANQGSEA. As DNA, the CDR3 is TGCAGCGTTGAAATTAGGAGGGGTTATACTTACGAGCAGTACTTC. It codes for CSVEIRRGYTYEQYF.

This clonotype was detected only a few times. The gene calls are TRBV6-5 and TRBJ2-2; D might be TRBD1 (5 bases). The CDR3 runs 15 residues. CDR1 is MNHEY and CDR2 is SVGAGI in the germline V gene. Trimming left V 2 bases short and J 1 base short, with 8 bases between. CDR3 bases: TGTGCCAGCAGTTACCACCAGGGGAACACCGGGGAGCTGTTTTTT. Amino acids: CASSYHQGNTGELFF.

This clonotype was seen just once. The J gene is TRBJ1-4, the V gene TRBV14; D not certain. Per the germline V gene, CDR1 is SGHDN and CDR2 is FVKESK. Trimming took 5 bases from V and 8 from J, leaving 15 bases between them. CDR3 length: 14 residues. For the CDR3, the DNA is TGTGCCAGCAGCGGACGGCCCGAGAGGGAAAAACTGTTTTTT. Its translation is CASSGRPEREKLFF.

In its sample, this clonotype was seen many times. This chain uses TRBV29-1 with TRBJ1-1; no firm D call. CDR1 is SQVTM and CDR2 is ANQGSEA in the germline V gene. This CDR3 has 12 residues. Trimming took off 0 bases at V and 5 bases at J, with 7 bases between the two ends. The CDR3 sequence: CSVEDAGTEAFF. In DNA form, the CDR3 reads TGCAGCGTTGAAGATGCGGGGACTGAAGCTTTCTTT. The full variable domain, in which reference TRBV29-1 and TRBJ1-1 provide the parts outside the CDR3, is SAVISQKPSRDICQRGTSLTIQCQVDSQVTMMFWYRQQPGQSLTLIATANQGSEATYESGFVIDKFPISRPNLTFSTLTVSNMSPEDSSIYLCSVEDAGTEAFFGQGTRLTVV.

In this sample, this clonotype turned up many times. This chain connects TRBV4-1 to TRBJ2-3; D is uncertain. Trimming stripped 2 bases from V and 7 bases from J, with 13 bases between. This CDR3 has 14 residues. Germline V CDR1 and CDR2: MGHRA, YSYEKL. In DNA form, the CDR3 reads TGCGCCAGCAGCCAAAATCAGTGGTCGAATACGCAGTATTTT. Protein sequence: CASSQNQWSNTQYF.

This chain uses TRBV5-1 with TRBJ1-2; D is undetermined. Trimming shortened V by 3 bases and J by 1 base, and 10 bases separated the two germline ends. The CDR3 totals 14 residues. Germline CDR1 is SGHRS and CDR2 is YFSETQ. The CDR3 loop is CASSSLDFNYGYTF. Here the CDR3 DNA reads TGCGCCAGCAGCTCCCTAGACTTTAACTATGGCTACACCTTC.

As concerns this clonotype: Relative to the germline gene, one junction end is altered; a read error may explain this. CDR3 nucleotides: TGCTGTGCTAGAGATTATGAGGGAGCCTCCTACAATGAGCAGTTCTTC. This codes for CCARDYEGASYNEQFF. The chain combines TRBV20-1 with TRBJ2-1, with D perhaps TRBD2 (5 bases). The CDR3 extends over 16 amino acids. The germline CDR1 and CDR2 sequences are DFQATT and SNEGSKA (reference sequence).

This clonotype was observed at least ten times. The rearrangement uses TRBV5-6 and TRBJ2-2; perhaps TRBD1 as D (6 bases). Trimming left V 2 bases short and J 2 bases short, with 10 bases between. The CDR3 covers 15 residues. In germline, CDR1 is SGHDT, CDR2 YYEEEE. CDR3 sequence reads: CASSFWTDNTGELFF. Here the CDR3 DNA reads TGTGCCAGCAGCTTTTGGACAGACAACACCGGGGAGCTGTTTTTT.

There are many counts of this clonotype. V is TRBV20-1 and J is TRBJ1-1; D is possibly TRBD1 (6 bases). This CDR3 is 13 amino acids long. The germline V gene encodes CDR1 DFQATT and CDR2 SNEGSKA (reference sequence). V lost 2 bases and J lost 2, with 9 bases in between. The CDR3 region is CSARPRGNTEAFF. CDR3 sequence (DNA): TGCAGTGCTAGACCCAGGGGCAACACTGAAGCTTTCTTT.

This clonotype has a count of ten or more. A single base separates this from a much larger clone, so it may be a read error. Without the conserved terminal phenylalanine or tryptophan, this CDR3 likely stems from a read error. The chain carries TRBV28 and TRBJ2-2; D is unclear. The V end lost 5 bases, the J end lost 3 bases, and 16 bases lay between the germline ends. Germline V CDR1 and CDR2: MDHEN, SYDVKM. The length of the CDR3 is 16 residues. CDR3 sequence: CASSTLPSAYTGELFL. The CDR3 DNA reads as TGTGCCAGCAGTACCCTACCCAGCGCCTACACCGGGGAGCTGTTTCTT.

Ten or more counts support this clonotype. This chain links TRBV6-6 with TRBJ2-5; no clear D. CDR3 length: 11 amino acids. Germline V gene data show CDR1 as MNHNY and CDR2 as SVGAGI (reference sequence). Trimming left V 7 bases short and J 4 bases short, with 7 bases between. CDR3 residues: CASKSGETQYF. The CDR3 coding sequence is TGTGCCAGCAAGTCAGGAGAGACCCAGTACTTC.

This clonotype showed up just once. J is TRBJ2-7 and V is TRBV28; unclear D gene. The ends were cut back, 2 bases at V and 2 bases at J, with 10 bases in the middle. The CDR3 spans 14 residues. Germline V gene lookup returns CDR1 MDHEN and CDR2 SYDVKM. CDR3 sequence reads: CASSLPRSPYEQYF. CDR3 DNA: TGTGCCAGCAGTTTACCTCGGTCCCCCTACGAGCAGTACTTC.

The chain combines TRBV29-1 with TRBJ2-1; 9 bases are a match to TRBD2. After removal of 3 bases from V and 6 bases from J, the junction contained 3 bases not matched to a gene. Germline V gene lookup returns CDR1 SQVTM and CDR2 ANQGSEA. This CDR3 spans 13 amino acids. Here the CDR3 reads CSVDGAGGNEQFF. The CDR3 DNA reads TGCAGCGTTGATGGAGCGGGGGGCAATGAGCAGTTCTTC.

This clonotype has ten or more counts. The rearrangement joins TRBV5-1 to TRBJ1-5; unclear D gene. There are 11 residues in the CDR3. Trimming left V 6 bases short and J 5 bases short, with 6 bases between. Germline V lookup: CDR1 SGHRS, CDR2 YFSETQ. The CDR3 DNA follows: TGCGCCAGCATTTCTCATCAGCCCCAGCATTTT. Translation: CASISHQPQHF.

This clonotype came up many times. The chain couples TRBV9 to TRBJ1-5; unclear D gene. V was clipped by 4 bases and J by 0 bases, with 11 bases between them. Germline V gene lookup returns CDR1 SGDLS and CDR2 YYNGEE. The CDR3 is made up of 15 amino acids. This CDR3 reads CASSFEGFSNQPQHF. The CDR3, as DNA: TGTGCCAGCAGCTTCGAAGGGTTTAGCAATCAGCCCCAGCATTTT.

Many counts were recorded for this clonotype. V and J are TRBV20-1 and TRBJ2-3; D gene unclear. Trimming took 0 bases from V and 0 from J, leaving 13 bases between them. CDR1 and CDR2 (germline): DFQATT, SNEGSKA (reference sequence). The CDR3 contains 16 residues. DNA for the CDR3: TGCAGTGCTAGAGATGTTTTGTTTTCTAGCACAGATACGCAGTATTTT. Translating gives CSARDVLFSSTDTQYF.